This entry features one TCR beta chain sequence. Study processing details: From reference gene primer amplification, estimates of nucleated cell counts were derived. Only in-frame clones appear in the TCRdb table, and some are missing; sequencing was by immunoSEQ multiplex PCR. V, J and clone size derive from that table, while D and trimming were established from the DNA sequence. In the table there are about 230,000 clones, 80% to 90% of which are singletons. This sample is drawn from a study of blood T cell repertoires in COVID-19. At the level of the study: Sites across the United States, Italy and Spain contributed samples from acute and convalescent COVID-19. The cDNA or gDNA used as material had been derived from T cells, B-cell-depleted T cells, or PBMCs.

CDR1 SQVTM and CDR2 ANQGSEA come from the germline V gene. Trimming stripped 2 bases from V and 3 bases from J, with 5 bases between. The CDR3 is made up of 11 amino acids. Sequenced material: peripheral blood. The chain links TRBV29-1 to TRBJ2-7; D ambiguous. This sequence was found in a man aged 40-49 years with acute or convalescent COVID-19. CDR3 sequence: CSVEQDYEQYF. The CDR3 nucleotides are TGCAGCGTTGAACAGGACTACGAGCAGTACTTC.